This T cell receptor (beta chain) was obtained from a study of cytomegalovirus exposure and HLA in healthy donors. Study conclusions and caveats: Indistinguishable V segments, including TRBV6-2 and TRBV6-3, were excluded. Overall, some 160 TCR beta chains were annotated as cytomegalovirus-associated. A few chains linked to CMV were shown in vitro to be specific for CMV antigens.

This CDR3 is built from 15 residues. Germline V gives CDR1 SEHNR, CDR2 FQNEAQ (reference sequence). 60 Vbeta and 13 Jbeta primers were used in PCR. Clones were read by immunoSEQ multiplex PCR, and TCRdb kept only the in-frame ones, dropping some. This table has 90,000 to 150,000 clones, more than 65% appearing once. Notes on this clone: Antigen specificity is unknown. An end of the junction does not agree with germline; a read error may underlie this.

The TCR was taken from a woman aged 18-29 years in good health and CMV-seronegative. The chain employs TRBV7-9 and TRBJ2-6, with D perhaps TRBD2 (7 bases). The sample taken for sequencing was PBMCs. This CDR3 is CASSPRGGGANGLTF. As DNA, the CDR3 is TGTGCCAGCAGCCCCCGTGGTGGGGGGGCCAACGGCCTGACTTTC.